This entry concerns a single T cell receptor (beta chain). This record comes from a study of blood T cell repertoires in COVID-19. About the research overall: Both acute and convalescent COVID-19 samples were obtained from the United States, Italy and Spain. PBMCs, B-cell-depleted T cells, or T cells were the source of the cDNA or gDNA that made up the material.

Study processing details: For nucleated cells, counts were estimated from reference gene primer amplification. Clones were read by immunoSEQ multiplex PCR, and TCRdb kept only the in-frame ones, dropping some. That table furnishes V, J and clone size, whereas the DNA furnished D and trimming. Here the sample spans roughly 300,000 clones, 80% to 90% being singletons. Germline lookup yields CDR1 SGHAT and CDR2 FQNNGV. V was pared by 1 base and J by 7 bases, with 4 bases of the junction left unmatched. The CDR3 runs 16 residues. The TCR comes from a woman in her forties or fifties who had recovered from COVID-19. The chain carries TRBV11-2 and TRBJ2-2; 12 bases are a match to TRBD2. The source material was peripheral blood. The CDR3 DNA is TGTGCCAGCAGCTTAGGACTAGCGGGAGTCAACGGGGAGCTGTTTTTT. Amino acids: CASSLGLAGVNGELFF.